This entry features one TCR beta chain sequence. Its antigen is unknown. The protocol was immunoSEQ multiplex PCR, while the TCRdb copy is restricted to in-frame clones and leaves out a portion. The sample lists around 46,000 clones, more than 85% occurring once. Germline CDR1 and CDR2: SQVTM and ANQGSEA. Trimming stripped 7 bases from V and 4 bases from J, with 10 bases between. The length of the CDR3 is 11 residues. These data come from a study of OX40 agonist ivuxolimab in advanced cancers. Study-wide context: Prior anti-PD-1, anti-PD-L1 or anti-CTLA-4 therapy was allowed; 40% to 50% had some.

Researchers took blood at baseline, on cycle 4 day 1, and on cycle 7 day 1. The study's findings and limits: Both blood CD4+ and CD8+ T cells showed clonal growth by week 6 at 0.1 to 3.0 mg/kg.

The specimen comprised CD4+ or CD8+ T cells sorted from blood, sampled in a trial of the OX40 agonist ivuxolimab. The receptor was isolated from an adult with an advanced solid tumor such as melanoma, head and neck, liver or kidney cancer. The J gene is TRBJ1-1, the V gene TRBV29-1, with a tentative D call TRBD1 (6 bases). CDR3 residues: CSGGLSTEAFF. DNA for the CDR3: TGCAGCGGGGGGCTGAGCACTGAAGCTTTCTTT.